The 8 T cell receptor beta chains below all came from one sample that was sequenced in a study of shared clonotypes between healthy human individuals. TCRdb's copy holds only in-frame clones and misses some; the assay was immunoSEQ multiplex PCR. This table has 750,000 to 1,000,000 clones, 80% to 95% appearing once. The naive CD8 population came from CD45RO-negative cells selected for CCR7, without terminally differentiated effector memory CD45RA+ cells. The sequenced sample was naive CD8+ T cells sorted from blood. The receptors derive from a man aged 25 to 40 in good health.

This chain joins TRBV27 and TRBJ2-1; D may be TRBD2 (6 bases). The CDR3 length is 14 residues. V was shortened by 1 base and J by 5 bases, with 9 bases between the two germline ends. Germline V gives CDR1 MNHEY, CDR2 SMNVEV (reference sequence). The CDR3 nucleotides are TGTGCCAGCAGTTTATGGGGGACTCACAATGAGCAGTTCTTC. It specifies CASSLWGTHNEQFF.

The genes are TRBV5-1 and TRBJ1-1; D possibly corresponds to TRBD1 (6 bases). CDR1 is SGHRS and CDR2 is YFSETQ in the germline V gene. This CDR3 is 14 amino acids long. V was cut by 4 bases and J by 4 bases, with 14 bases left in between. This CDR3 is CASSPRGGATEAFF. The CDR3 nucleotides are TGCGCCAGCAGCCCCCGCGGGGGCGCCACTGAAGCTTTCTTT.

The V call is TRBV5-6, the J call TRBJ2-7; D may correspond to TRBD1 or TRBD2 (5 bases each). Trimming cost V 3 bases and J 4 bases, with 11 bases left between them. Germline V gene data show CDR1 as SGHDT and CDR2 as YYEEEE. The CDR3 loop spans 13 amino acids. DNA of the CDR3: TGTGCCAGCAGCTCGGGGACGGAATACGAGCAGTACTTC. Protein: CASSSGTEYEQYF.

The rearrangement uses TRBV4-1 and TRBJ2-5; 7 bases line up with TRBD1. The germline CDR1 and CDR2 sequences are MGHRA and YSYEKL. Trimming removed 3 bases from V and 3 bases from J; junction bases left unmatched: 4. The CDR3 has 14 amino acids. The CDR3 DNA is TGCGCCAGCAGCCACAAAACAGGGGAAGAGACCCAGTACTTC. Translated, it gives CASSHKTGEETQYF.

The chain couples TRBV28 to TRBJ2-2, with 8 bases identical to TRBD2. Germline assignment: CDR1 MDHEN and CDR2 SYDVKM. The CDR3 contains 17 residues. V dropped 5 bases and J dropped 2; count of bases not matched to a gene: 10. For the CDR3, the DNA is TGTGCCAGCAGTCCCCGGGGGCTAGCGGGCAACACCGGGGAGCTGTTTTTT. This gives the protein CASSPRGLAGNTGELFF.

This chain links TRBV6-5 with TRBJ2-1; no clear D. CDR3 length equals 11 residues. Trimming stripped 8 bases from V and 10 bases from J, with 12 bases between. Germline lookup yields CDR1 MNHEY and CDR2 SVGAGI. The CDR3 nucleotides read TGTGCCAGCCTCCTAGGCGTGGAGCAGTTCTTC. Its protein product is CASLLGVEQFF.

V usage is TRBV7-9 and J usage is TRBJ1-2; 10 bases line up with TRBD1. This CDR3 is built from 15 residues. In germline, CDR1 is SEHNR, CDR2 FQNEAQ (reference sequence). J lost 2 bases, V lost 5 bases, and 5 bases had no gene match. The CDR3 coding sequence is TGTGCCAGCAGCCCTGACAGGGGGCTCAACTATGGCTACACCTTC. Its protein product is CASSPDRGLNYGYTF. Supplemented by reference TRBV7-9 and TRBJ1-2, the full variable domain reads DTGVSQNPRHKITKRGQNVTFRCDPISEHNRLYWYRQTLGQGPEFLTYFQNEAQLEKSRLLSDRFSAERPKGSFSTLEIQRTEQGDSAMYLCASSPDRGLNYGYTFGSGTRLTVV.

The chain uses TRBV9 and TRBJ1-1; maybe TRBD1 (5 bases). CDR1 and CDR2 from the germline V gene are SGDLS and YYNGEE. The CDR3 has 14 amino acids. Trimming pared 0 bases from V and 4 bases from J, leaving 10 bases between. CDR3 loop: CASSVGGGPTEAFF. CDR3 coding DNA: TGTGCCAGCAGCGTAGGGGGGGGTCCCACTGAAGCTTTCTTT.